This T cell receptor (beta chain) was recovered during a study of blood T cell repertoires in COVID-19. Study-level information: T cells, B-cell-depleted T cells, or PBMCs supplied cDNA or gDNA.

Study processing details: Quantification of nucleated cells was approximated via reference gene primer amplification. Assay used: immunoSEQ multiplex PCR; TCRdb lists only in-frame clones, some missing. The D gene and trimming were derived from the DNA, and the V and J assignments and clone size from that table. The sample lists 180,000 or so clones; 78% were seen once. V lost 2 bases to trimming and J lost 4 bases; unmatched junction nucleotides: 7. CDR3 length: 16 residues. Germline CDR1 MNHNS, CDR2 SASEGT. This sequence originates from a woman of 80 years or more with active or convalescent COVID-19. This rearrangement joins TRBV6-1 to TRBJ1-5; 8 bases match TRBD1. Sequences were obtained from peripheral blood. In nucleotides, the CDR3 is TGTGCCAGCAGTGAAACTAGGACAGGGTGGAATCAGCCCCAGCATTTT. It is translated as CASSETRTGWNQPQHF.